This T cell receptor (beta chain) emerged from a study of a mutant IDH1 vaccine in newly diagnosed glioma. Study information: Before enrollment, patients got radiotherapy alone, temozolomide alone, or mostly the combination.

Time point reported: week 23, last vaccination. All doses held 300 ug of mutant IDH1 20-mer peptide, with topical imiquimod. TCRdb's copy holds only in-frame clones and misses some; the assay was immunoSEQ multiplex PCR. The table includes tens of thousands of clones, around 76% detected once. This clone occurred once. Its antigen is not identified. One junction end disagrees with the germline gene, perhaps due to a read error. This CDR3 region has 13 residues. In germline, CDR1 is SSHAT, CDR2 FNYEAQ (reference sequence). V gene TRBV7-7 combines with J gene TRBJ1-6; D remains ambiguous. This clonotype was sampled from a middle-aged man with glioma. The sample was PBMCs, taken from a glioma patient whose treatment included an IDH1 peptide vaccine. CDR3 bases: TGTGCTAGCAGCTCAGGCGATAATTCACCCCTCCACTTT. Its translation is CASSSGDNSPLHF.